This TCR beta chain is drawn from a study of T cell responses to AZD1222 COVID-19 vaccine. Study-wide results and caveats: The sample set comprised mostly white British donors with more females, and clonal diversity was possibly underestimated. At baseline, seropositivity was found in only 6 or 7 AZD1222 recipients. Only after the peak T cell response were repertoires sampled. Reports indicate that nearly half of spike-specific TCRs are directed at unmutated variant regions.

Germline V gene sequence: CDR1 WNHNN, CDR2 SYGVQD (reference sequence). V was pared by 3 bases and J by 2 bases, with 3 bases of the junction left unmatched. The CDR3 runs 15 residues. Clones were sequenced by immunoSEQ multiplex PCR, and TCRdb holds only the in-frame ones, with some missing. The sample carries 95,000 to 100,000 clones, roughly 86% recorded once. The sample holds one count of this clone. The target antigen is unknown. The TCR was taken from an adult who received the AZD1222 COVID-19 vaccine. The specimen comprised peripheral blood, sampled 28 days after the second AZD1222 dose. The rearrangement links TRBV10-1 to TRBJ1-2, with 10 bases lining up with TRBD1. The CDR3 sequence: CASSDAGQGNYGYTF. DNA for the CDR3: TGCGCCAGCAGTGATGCGGGACAGGGGAACTATGGCTACACCTTC.